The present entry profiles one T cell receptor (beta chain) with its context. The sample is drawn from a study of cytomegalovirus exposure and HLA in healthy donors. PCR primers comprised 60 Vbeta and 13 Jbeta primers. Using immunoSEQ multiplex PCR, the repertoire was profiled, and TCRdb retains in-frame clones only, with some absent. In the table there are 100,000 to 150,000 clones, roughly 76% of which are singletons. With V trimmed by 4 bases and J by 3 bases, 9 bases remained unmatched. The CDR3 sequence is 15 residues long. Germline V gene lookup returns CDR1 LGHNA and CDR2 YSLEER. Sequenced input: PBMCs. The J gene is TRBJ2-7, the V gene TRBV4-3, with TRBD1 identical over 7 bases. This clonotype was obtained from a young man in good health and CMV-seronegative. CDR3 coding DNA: TGCGCCAGCAGCCTCCGGACAGGTCCGGGCTACGAGCAGTACTTC. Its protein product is CASSLRTGPGYEQYF.